These 5 T cell receptor beta chains came from one sample sequenced in a study of blood T cell repertoires in COVID-19. This table comes from immunoSEQ multiplex PCR, and its TCRdb copy is limited to in-frame clones, with some not included. The sample comprises 210,000 or so clones, around four fifths of which are singletons, and approximately 8% rests with the top ten. Sequenced input: peripheral blood. The receptors originated from a woman between 50 and 59 years old with active or convalescent COVID-19.

The rearrangement uses TRBV10-3 and TRBJ2-7, with TRBD2 as a possible D gene (5 bases). V shed 6 bases and J shed 5 bases, with 8 bases lying between them. CDR1 and CDR2 from the germline V gene are ENHRY and SYGVKD. The length of the CDR3 is 11 residues. In DNA form, the CDR3 reads TGTGCCATCAGCCGGGAAGACGAGCAGTACTTC. Protein: CAISREDEQYF.

The genes are TRBV7-5 and TRBJ1-2; the table's D call, TRBD1, has no DNA check behind it. TRBV7-5 is a listed pseudogene. The CDR3 loop spans 18 amino acids. CDR3 residues: CVRSFSTGGDYRYKGYTF. The CDR3 DNA is TGTGTCAGAAGCTTCTCAACAGGGGGCGATTACCGCTATAAGGGCTACACCTTC.

The chain combines TRBV5-1 with TRBJ2-5, with TRBD2 matching 11 bases. This CDR3 contains 16 residues. With 3 bases clipped from V and 1 base from J, the junction kept 5 bases outside the gene matches. CDR1 SGHRS and CDR2 YFSETQ come from the germline V gene. The chain's CDR3 is CASSSALAGAQETQYF. CDR3 in DNA: TGCGCCAGCAGCTCTGCACTAGCGGGAGCCCAAGAGACCCAGTACTTC.

The V call is TRBV7-9, the J call TRBJ1-6, with 9 bases matching TRBD1. The trim removed 3 bases at V and 8 bases at J, leaving 11 bases unmatched. The CDR3 spans 17 residues. Germline-derived CDR1 and CDR2 are SEHNR and FQNEAQ (reference sequence). The CDR3 nucleotides read TGTGCCAGCAGCTTTGGTGGTACTGGGACAGGGTATTCACCCCTCCACTTT. It codes for CASSFGGTGTGYSPLHF.

The rearrangement links TRBV13 to TRBJ1-1; 8 nucleotides line up with TRBD1. Losses at the gene ends were 5 bases for V and 8 bases for J; bases not matched to a gene: 4. Per the germline V gene, CDR1 is PRHDT and CDR2 is FYEKMQ (reference sequence). CDR3 length equals 12 residues. The CDR3 nucleotides are TGTGCCAGCAGCCTTGGACAGGGAGAAGCTTTCTTT. Translated, it gives CASSLGQGEAFF.